This TCR beta chain was profiled in a study of technical replicates of blood from several donors. Produced via immunoSEQ multiplex PCR; TCRdb's table is partial and in-frame only. The data show about 66,000 clones, about 90% seen once. The sequence came from a human donor in good health. Sequencing was performed on T cells isolated from PBMCs.

CDR3 loop: CASSPASGNQPQHF. For the CDR3, the DNA is TGTGCCAGCTCACCCGCGTCCGGCAATCAGCCCCAGCATTTT. The gene calls are TRBV18 and TRBJ1-5; D gene ambiguous. The CDR3 runs 14 residues. Germline V lookup: CDR1 KGHSH, CDR2 LQKENI. The V end lost 3 bases, the J end lost 2 bases, and 8 bases lay between the germline ends.